A selection of T cell receptor beta chains follows, all from one sample in a study of blood T cells in healthy people across ages. TCRdb re-called the 5' RACE reads with MiXCR, one entry per CDR3 protein. The sample lists about 1.6 million distinct CDR3 sequences, about 31% occurring once. Input material: blood. The receptors come from a woman aged 25 to 39 in good health. CDR3s include the opening cysteine and the closing phenylalanine or tryptophan. D genes are given only for firm matches. Only some rows state a clone size, as once, few, many or a class for expanded clones.

clone size	D gene	V gene	J gene	CDR3 length	CDR3 DNA	CDR3 protein
.	.	TRBV6-6	TRBJ1-2	13	TGTGCCAGCAGACTCCTAGAGGGCTATGGCTACACCTTC	CASRLLEGYGYTF
many	.	TRBV4-1	TRBJ1-2	14	TGCGCCAGCAGCCAGGGAAGACAGGACTATGGCTACACCTTC	CASSQGRQDYGYTF
.	TRBD1	TRBV30	TRBJ1-5	14	TGTGCCTGGGGTACCTCAGGGGGGAATCAGCCCCAGCATTTT	CAWGTSGGNQPQHF
few	.	TRBV6-5	TRBJ1-2	14	TGTGCCAGCAGTTACTCGATGGGAGGGAATGGCTACACCTTC	CASSYSMGGNGYTF
few	TRBD2	TRBV20-1	TRBJ2-5	14	TGCAGTGCCCGGGGACTAGCGGGGGTAGGGACCCAGTACTTC	CSARGLAGVGTQYF
few	TRBD1	TRBV5-1	TRBJ2-5	16	TGCGCCAGCAGCTTGGGGGACAGGGGACAACAAGAGACCCAGTACTTC	CASSLGDRGQQETQYF
.	TRBD1	TRBV5-1	TRBJ2-5	14	TGCGCCAGCAGCCAAGAAGGGGGCGCAGAGACCCAGTACTTC	CASSQEGGAETQYF
once	TRBD2	TRBV7-2	TRBJ2-5	18	TGTGCCAGCAGCTCCCCCTTGTGGAGCGGGGGGTTAAAAGAGACCCAGTACTTC	CASSSPLWSGGLKETQYF
few	.	TRBV6-5	TRBJ2-5	14	TGTGCCAGCAGTTACTCGGGTCGGGCAGAGACCCAGTACTTC	CASSYSGRAETQYF
.	TRBD1	TRBV12-3/TRBV12-4	TRBJ2-6	15	TGTGCCAGCAGAAGAACAGGGGAGGGGGCCAACGTCCTGACTTTC	CASRRTGEGANVLTF
.	.	TRBV28	TRBJ2-7	14	TGTGCCAGCAGCCCACTACCCCTCTCCTACGAGCAGTACTTC	CASSPLPLSYEQYF
few	.	TRBV30	TRBJ2-1	11	TGTGCCTGGAGTGAGCGTGGTGAGCAGTTCTTC	CAWSERGEQFF
few	.	TRBV20-1	TRBJ1-2	16	TGCAGTGCTAGAGATGGGGGCAAGCGGGTTAACTATGGCTACACCTTC	CSARDGGKRVNYGYTF
.	.	TRBV5-1	TRBJ2-2	14	TGCGCCAGCAGCTTGGCCACTAGCACCGGGGAGCTGTTTTTT	CASSLATSTGELFF
.	TRBD2	TRBV24-1	TRBJ2-7	16	TGTGCCACCAGTGATTTTGGGACTAGCGGGAGGCACGAGCAGTACTTC	CATSDFGTSGRHEQYF
.	.	TRBV28	TRBJ2-7	17	TGTGCCAGCAGTTTAAGTTTAGGGACGGGAGTTGGGTACGAGCAGTACTTC	CASSLSLGTGVGYEQYF
many	TRBD1	TRBV12-3/TRBV12-4	TRBJ2-7	14	TGTGCCAGCAGTTTAGGGACAGGGGTGTACGAGCAGTACTTC	CASSLGTGVYEQYF
.	.	TRBV6-5	TRBJ1-2	13	TGTGCCAGCAGTCGCACAGGGTTTACTGGCTACACCTTC	CASSRTGFTGYTF
.	TRBD2	TRBV20-1	TRBJ2-1	15	TGCAGTGCTAGAGACCCAGCGGGAGTCGGCCTTGAGCAGTTCTTC	CSARDPAGVGLEQFF
many	TRBD1	TRBV29-1	TRBJ2-7	13	TGCAGCGTTGAAGGGACAGGGAGAACCGAGCAGTACTTC	CSVEGTGRTEQYF
few	.	TRBV27	TRBJ2-1	13	TGTGCCAGCAGTTTATTATCAGGGTATGAGCAGTTCTTC	CASSLLSGYEQFF
.	.	TRBV6-2/TRBV6-3	TRBJ2-5	15	TGTGCCAGCAGTTCCACCGTGGGGGCTCAAGAGACCCAGTACTTC	CASSSTVGAQETQYF
many	TRBD2	TRBV4-1	TRBJ2-5	17	TGCGCCAGCAGCCGGGGGAGAGACGGGAGGGCCTTTGAGACCCAGTACTTC	CASSRGRDGRAFETQYF
few	TRBD2	TRBV9	TRBJ2-1	17	TGTGCCAGCAGCGTAGGGCAGGCGGGGGGAGGCCCCAATGAGCAGTTCTTC	CASSVGQAGGGPNEQFF
few	.	TRBV20-1	TRBJ2-7	12	TGCAGTGCTTGGTTGCAGGGCGACGAGCAGTACTTC	CSAWLQGDEQYF
.	.	TRBV12-3/TRBV12-4	TRBJ2-1	10	TGTGCCAGCAGTTTTGAAGAGCAGTTCTTC	CASSFEEQFF
.	TRBD2	TRBV12-3/TRBV12-4	TRBJ2-2	15	TGTGCCCTGGGGGGCGGGGGGCGGAACACCGGGGAGCTGTTTTTT	CALGGGGRNTGELFF
.	TRBD2	TRBV5-1	TRBJ2-3	16	TGCGCCAGCAGCCCTTTGGCTAGCGGGGTGGCAGATACGCAGTATTTT	CASSPLASGVADTQYF
.	.	TRBV29-1	TRBJ2-1	11	TGCAGCGTGATACACTACAATGAGCAGTTCTTC	CSVIHYNEQFF
few	.	TRBV21-1	TRBJ2-7	19	TGTGCCAGCAGCAAATGGGGGACCCCAACCCAGTCCAAACACTACGAGCAGTACTTC	CASSKWGTPTQSKHYEQYF
few	.	TRBV7-3	TRBJ2-2	15	TGTGCCAGCAGCTTAATAGGCGTGAGCACCGGGGAGCTGTTTTTT	CASSLIGVSTGELFF
.	TRBD2	TRBV9	TRBJ2-3	16	TGTGCCAGCAGCGTAGTGGCTAGCGGACGGGGAGATGCGCAGTATTTT	CASSVVASGRGDAQYF
many	.	TRBV7-3	TRBJ2-1	12	TGTGCCAGCAGCTTAAACGACAATGAGCAGTTCTTC	CASSLNDNEQFF
few	.	TRBV6-6	TRBJ2-5	13	TGTGCCAGCCGGCACACTAACCAGGAGACCCAGTACTTC	CASRHTNQETQYF
few	.	TRBV9	TRBJ1-1	13	TGTGCCAGCAGGCCAATGCCGGGCCCTGAAGCTTTCTTT	CASRPMPGPEAFF
.	.	TRBV10-3	TRBJ2-7	13	TGTGCCACCATGGGACCGAAAAAAGACGAGCAGTACTTC	CATMGPKKDEQYF
few	.	TRBV2	TRBJ1-2	13	TGTGCCAGCAGTGACAGCGGGACCTATGGCTACACCTTC	CASSDSGTYGYTF
few	TRBD2	TRBV7-9	TRBJ2-3	16	TGTGCCAGCAGCTTACTAGCGGGAGGGATGGCAGATACGCAGTATTTT	CASSLLAGGMADTQYF
.	TRBD1	TRBV6-5	TRBJ2-1	13	TGTGCCAGCGCCCGGGACAGAGACAATGAGCAGTTCTTC	CASARDRDNEQFF
.	.	TRBV18	TRBJ2-5	13	TGTGCCAGCTCACCTCAGGGTTACGAGACCCAGTACTTC	CASSPQGYETQYF
.	.	TRBV19	TRBJ1-2	13	TGTGCCAGTACGACAGGACTTAACTATGGCTACACCTTC	CASTTGLNYGYTF
.	.	TRBV30	TRBJ1-2	10	TGTGCCTGGGACACCCTCAGCTACACCTTC	CAWDTLSYTF
.	.	TRBV5-8	TRBJ1-2	14	TGTGCCAGCAGCTACGGATCCGGGTTCTATGGCTACACCTTC	CASSYGSGFYGYTF
.	.	TRBV2	TRBJ2-7	14	TGTGCCAGCAGAAGGGGGGGTGACCCCTACGAGCAGTACTTC	CASRRGGDPYEQYF
.	TRBD1	TRBV2	TRBJ1-4	15	TGTGCCAGCAGTGGTACAGGGGGCTGGAGAGAAAAACTGTTTTTT	CASSGTGGWREKLFF
few	.	TRBV6-1	TRBJ1-5	10	TGTGCCAGCGGCTATCAGCCCCAGCATTTT	CASGYQPQHF
.	.	TRBV27	TRBJ2-6	15	TGTGCCAGCAGTTTAGGTGTTTCTGGGGCCAGCGTCCTGACTTTC	CASSLGVSGASVLTF
.	.	TRBV2	TRBJ1-5	15	TGTGCCAGCAAAGGAGGTACAGCAGGAAATCAGCCCCAGCATTTT	CASKGGTAGNQPQHF